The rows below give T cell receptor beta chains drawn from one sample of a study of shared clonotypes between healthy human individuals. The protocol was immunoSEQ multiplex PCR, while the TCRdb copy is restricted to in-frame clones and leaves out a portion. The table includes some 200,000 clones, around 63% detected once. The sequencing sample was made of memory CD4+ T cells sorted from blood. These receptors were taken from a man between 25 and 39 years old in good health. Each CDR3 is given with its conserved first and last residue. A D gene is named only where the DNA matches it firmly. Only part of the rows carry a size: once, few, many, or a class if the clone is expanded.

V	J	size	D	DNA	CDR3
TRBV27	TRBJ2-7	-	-	TGTGCCACCATTTCGGGTGCCTACGAGCAGTACTTC	CATISGAYEQYF
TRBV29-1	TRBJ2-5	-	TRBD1	TGCAGCGTGGCCGGGACAGGGGCTTATGAGACCCAGTACTTC	CSVAGTGAYETQYF
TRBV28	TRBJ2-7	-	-	TGTGCCAGCAGCCCAATAGCAGGGAGCGGCTACGAGCAGTACTTC	CASSPIAGSGYEQYF
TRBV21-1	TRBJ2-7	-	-	TGTGCCAGCAGCAAATGCGGCTACGAGCAGTACTTC	CASSKCGYEQYF
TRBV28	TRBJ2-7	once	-	TGTGCCAGCAGCCGTCCACCGGTAGGACAGCAGTACTTC	CASSRPPVGQQYF
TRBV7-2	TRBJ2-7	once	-	TGTGCCAGCAGTCGTGGAAGCGGGCCCTCCTACGAGCAGTACTTC	CASSRGSGPSYEQYF
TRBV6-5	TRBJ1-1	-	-	TGTGCCAGCAGTTACTCCCGTAGCGGGGTCACTGAAGCTTTCTTT	CASSYSRSGVTEAFF
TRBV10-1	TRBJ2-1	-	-	TGCGCCAGCAGTGAAGCGGCAGGGGGGTCCAATGAGCAGTTCTTC	CASSEAAGGSNEQFF
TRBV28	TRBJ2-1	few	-	TGTGCCAGCAGTTCGATAAGGGGCTACAATGAGCAGTTCTTC	CASSSIRGYNEQFF
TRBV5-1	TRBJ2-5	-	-	TGCGCCAGCAGCTTGTCAGGGGTTAACCAAGAGACCCAGTACTTC	CASSLSGVNQETQYF
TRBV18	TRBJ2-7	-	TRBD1	TGTGCCAGCTCACCGACAGGGGAAGCCTACGAGCAGTACTTC	CASSPTGEAYEQYF
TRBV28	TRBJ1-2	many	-	TGTGCCAGCAGTTTAAGAAGACTCCTAAGAACTAACTATGGCTACACCTTC	CASSLRRLLRTNYGYTF
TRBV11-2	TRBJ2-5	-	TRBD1	TGTGCCAGCACACAGGGGATGTCCAACGGTGAGACCCAGTACTTC	CASTQGMSNGETQYF
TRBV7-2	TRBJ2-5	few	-	TGTGCCAGCAGCTTAGCGGGGGGAGAGACCCAGTACTTC	CASSLAGGETQYF
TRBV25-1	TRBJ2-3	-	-	TGTGCCAGCAGTGACCCGAGGGGCACAGATACGCAGTATTTT	CASSDPRGTDTQYF
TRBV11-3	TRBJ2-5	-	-	TGTGCCAGCAGCTTAGGTGGGACACCAATCCAAGAGACCCAGTACTTC	CASSLGGTPIQETQYF
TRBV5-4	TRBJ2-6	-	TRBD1	TGTGCCAGCAGCCCGGGACAGGGGGCGCCTGGGGCCAACGTCCTGACTTTC	CASSPGQGAPGANVLTF
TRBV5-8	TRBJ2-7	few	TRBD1	TGTGCCAGCAGCCGGACAGGGCACTACGAGCAGTACTTC	CASSRTGHYEQYF
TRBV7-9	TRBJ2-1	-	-	TGTGCCAGCAGCTTATTTAACCTAGTGGTGGGGAATGAGCAGTTCTTC	CASSLFNLVVGNEQFF
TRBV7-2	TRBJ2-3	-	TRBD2	TGTGCCAGCAGCTTAGTGGGGACTAGCGGGATGGGACCAGATACGCAGTATTTT	CASSLVGTSGMGPDTQYF
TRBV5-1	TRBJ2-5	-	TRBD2	TGCGCCAGCAGCTGGCGGACTAGCGGACCGGGGCCCCAAGAGACCCAGTACTTC	CASSWRTSGPGPQETQYF
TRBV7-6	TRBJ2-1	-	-	TGTGCCAGCAGCTTAGCGGCCCTAGCATACAATGAGCAGTTCTTC	CASSLAALAYNEQFF
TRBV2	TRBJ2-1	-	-	TGTGCCAGCAGCTCCGACAGATACAATGAGCAGTTCTTC	CASSSDRYNEQFF
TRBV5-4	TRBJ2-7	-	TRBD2	TGTGCCAGCAGCTCCCGCGACGGGAGGACGGCCTACGAGCAGTACTTC	CASSSRDGRTAYEQYF
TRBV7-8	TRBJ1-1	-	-	TGTGCCAGCAGCTTATCGGTGGGAAGGAGGGAGAGGAACACTGAAGCTTTCTTT	CASSLSVGRRERNTEAFF
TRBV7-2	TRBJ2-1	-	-	TGTGCCAGCAGCTTATGGCTCGTCGGGGAGCAGTTCTTC	CASSLWLVGEQFF
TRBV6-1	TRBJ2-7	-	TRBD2	TGTGCCAGCAGTGAAGGCGGGAGTCTTTACGAGCAGTACTTC	CASSEGGSLYEQYF
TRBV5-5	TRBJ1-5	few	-	TGTGCCAGCAGCCAAGACAGATATCAGCCCCAGCATTTT	CASSQDRYQPQHF
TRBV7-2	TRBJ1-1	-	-	TGTGCCAGCAGCTTCCGGGGGGGAGGCACTGAAGCTTTCTTT	CASSFRGGGTEAFF